The next 29 T cell receptor beta chains were all read from a single sample in a study of T cell responses to AZD1222 COVID-19 vaccine. Clones were sequenced by immunoSEQ multiplex PCR, and TCRdb holds only the in-frame ones, with some missing. The table records fewer than 200,000 clones, around nine tenths of them present only once. This specimen was peripheral blood, taken 28 days after the second dose of the MenACWY control vaccine. Receptor source: an adult who received the MenACWY meningococcal vaccine as a control.

The chain combines TRBV15 with TRBJ1-2, with D possibly TRBD1 on 6 matching bases. Trimming cost V 1 base and J 4 bases, with 13 bases left between them. The CDR3 is 15 amino acids. Per germline, CDR1 LNHNV and CDR2 YYDKDF (reference sequence). CDR3: CATSRAPGQIYGYTF. DNA of the CDR3: TGTGCCACCAGCAGAGCGCCAGGACAGATCTATGGCTACACCTTC.

The J gene is TRBJ2-3, the V gene TRBV11-3, with 9 nucleotides matching TRBD2. The CDR3 covers 16 residues. Germline V lookup: CDR1 SGHNT, CDR2 YENEEA. V gave up 1 base and J gave up 2 bases; unmatched junction bases: 4. CDR3 in amino acids: CASSLVLAGFTDTQYF. CDR3 DNA sequence: TGTGCCAGCAGCTTAGTACTAGCGGGTTTCACAGATACGCAGTATTTT.

The rearrangement uses TRBV10-3 and TRBJ1-1; possibly TRBD1 for D (5 bases). CDR3 length equals 17 residues. Germline V lookup: CDR1 ENHRY, CDR2 SYGVKD. V was trimmed by 0 bases and J by 0 bases, leaving 14 bases between them. CDR3 loop: CAISESFRGPLNTEAFF. CDR3 DNA: TGTGCCATCAGTGAGTCATTTAGGGGACCCCTGAACACTGAAGCTTTCTTT.

This clone was seen more than once but under ten times. This chain links TRBV7-8 with TRBJ2-7; possibly TRBD1 or TRBD2 for D (5 bases each). The germline CDR1 and CDR2 sequences are SGHVS and FQNEAQ. V was pared by 5 bases and J by 3 bases, with 11 bases between. The CDR3 consists of 13 residues. CDR3 coding DNA: TGTGCCAGCAGCCATTCTGGGGGCTACGAGCAGTACTTC. As protein: CASSHSGGYEQYF.

The V gene is TRBV30, the J gene TRBJ2-2; D gene uncertain. This CDR3 comprises 13 residues. With 5 bases removed from V and 4 bases from J, the gap between germline ends came to 11 bases. Germline CDR1 reads GTSNPN; CDR2 reads SVGIG (reference sequence). In DNA form, the CDR3 reads TGTGCCTGGCTATTCGGCCTCACCGGGGAGCTGTTTTTT. Protein product: CAWLFGLTGELFF.

The rearrangement joins TRBV27 to TRBJ1-3; D is unclear. Trimming left V 6 bases short and J 0 bases short, with 9 bases between. This CDR3 has 14 residues. CDR1 and CDR2 from the germline V gene are MNHEY and SMNVEV (reference sequence). CDR3: CASRVTYSGNTIYF. The CDR3 DNA follows: TGTGCCAGCAGGGTAACTTACTCTGGAAACACCATATATTTT.

V gene TRBV4-1 combines with J gene TRBJ1-1; TRBD1 is a possible D gene (5 bases). Trimming removed 1 base at V and 0 bases at J, with 15 bases between. CDR1 is MGHRA, CDR2 YSYEKL, per germline. CDR3 length: 17 residues. CDR3 protein: CASSQVVTDTLNTEAFF. The CDR3 DNA is TGCGCCAGCAGCCAAGTCGTGACAGACACCCTGAACACTGAAGCTTTCTTT.

V and J are TRBV29-1 and TRBJ2-7; possibly TRBD1 for D (5 bases). The germline CDR1 and CDR2 sequences are SQVTM and ANQGSEA. Trimming removed 1 base at V and 0 bases at J, with 13 bases between. The CDR3 loop spans 15 amino acids. The CDR3 nucleotides read TGCAGCGTTGAAGGCGAAGGGGCGCTCTCCTACGAGCAGTACTTC. Its translation is CSVEGEGALSYEQYF.

The rearrangement joins TRBV28 to TRBJ1-2; D is ambiguous. The ends were cut back, 7 bases at V and 4 bases at J, with 10 bases in the middle. Germline values: CDR1 MDHEN, CDR2 SYDVKM. The CDR3 extends over 12 amino acids. CDR3 in amino acids: CASTSDPYGYTF. The CDR3 DNA sequence: TGTGCCAGCACCTCGGATCCCTATGGCTACACCTTC.

The genes are TRBV28 and TRBJ2-5, with D maybe TRBD2 (6 bases). Germline-derived CDR1 and CDR2 are MDHEN and SYDVKM. V lost 5 bases, J lost 2 bases, and 9 bases lay in between. This CDR3 region has 13 residues. The CDR3 nucleotides read TGTGCCAGCAGTCGGGGGAGTCAAGAGACCCAGTACTTC. Protein sequence: CASSRGSQETQYF.

The V gene is TRBV28, the J gene TRBJ1-1; TRBD1 matches 7 bases. From germline, CDR1 is MDHEN and CDR2 SYDVKM. The CDR3 covers 13 residues. The J segment lost 7 bases and the V segment lost 8 bases, leaving 10 bases of the junction unmatched. The CDR3, as DNA: TGTGCCAGCGTCTTTCCCCAGGGGGTTGAAGCTTTCTTT. It is translated as CASVFPQGVEAFF.

The chain couples TRBV3-1 (or the pseudogene TRBV3-2) to TRBJ2-2, with TRBD1 matching 10 bases. V shed 6 bases, J shed 7 bases, and the junction held 8 bases outside the gene matches. Germline V gives CDR1 LGHDT, CDR2 YNNKEL (reference sequence). This CDR3 has 15 residues. In DNA, the CDR3 is TGTGCCAGCAGTCCTCGGACAGGGGGGATCGGGGAGCTGTTTTTT. Translation: CASSPRTGGIGELFF.

The rearrangement uses TRBV19 and TRBJ1-2, with D possibly matching TRBD1 (5 bases). This CDR3 is 15 amino acids long. The V and J ends lost 3 bases and 0 bases respectively, with 11 bases between them. Germline V gives CDR1 LNHDA, CDR2 SQIVND (reference sequence). The CDR3 region has the DNA TGTGCCAGTAGTATCGACAGACCCACTAACTATGGCTACACCTTC. This codes for CASSIDRPTNYGYTF.

This clone was seen once. This chain joins TRBV11-3 and TRBJ2-1; D is tentatively TRBD1 or TRBD2 (6 bases each). Germline lookup yields CDR1 SGHNT and CDR2 YENEEA. The V gene lost 5 bases and the J gene lost 9 bases, with 26 bases spanning the gap. CDR3 length equals 17 residues. CDR3 nucleotides: TGTGCCAGCAGCCCCTCCTCGCCGGGACGCAAGGGGGGTGAGCAGTTCTTC. Translated, it gives CASSPSSPGRKGGEQFF.

This clone was counted at least ten times. CDR3 loop: CASSPGLGTEAFF. In nucleotides, the CDR3 is TGTGCCAGCAGCCCGGGGTTGGGCACTGAAGCTTTCTTT. The chain has TRBV11-2 and TRBJ1-1; D gene uncertain. This CDR3 contains 13 residues. Trimming took off 5 bases at V and 4 bases at J, with 11 bases between the two ends. Per germline, CDR1 SGHAT and CDR2 FQNNGV.

The chain has TRBV9 and TRBJ2-1, with 8 positions matching TRBD2. Germline V CDR1 and CDR2: SGDLS, YYNGEE. The CDR3 sequence is 21 residues long. The J segment lost 0 bases and the V segment lost 0 bases, leaving 17 bases of the junction unmatched. In nucleotides, the CDR3 is TGTGCCAGCAGCGTAGCCACGCGTGGCAGCGGGAGCCGAAGCTCCTACAATGAGCAGTTCTTC. This gives the protein CASSVATRGSGSRSSYNEQFF.

This sequence joins TRBV27 and TRBJ1-5; 7 bases agree with TRBD1. The CDR3 is 15 residues long. Trimming removed 6 bases from V and 8 bases from J; junction bases left unmatched: 13. Germline CDR1 MNHEY, CDR2 SMNVEV (reference sequence). The CDR3 spells CASSKGTAGREPQHF. In DNA, the CDR3 is TGTGCCAGCAGCAAAGGGACAGCGGGAAGGGAGCCCCAGCATTTT.

The chain employs TRBV29-1 and TRBJ1-2, with 7 bases identical to TRBD1. J lost 8 bases, V lost 6 bases, and 9 bases had no gene match. Germline values: CDR1 SQVTM, CDR2 ANQGSEA. The CDR3 totals 12 residues. In DNA, the CDR3 is TGCAGCGTCCTGACAGGGATGAGGGGCTACACCTTC. Translation: CSVLTGMRGYTF.

The rearrangement links TRBV27 to TRBJ2-1; 7 bases are a match to TRBD2. Germline assignment: CDR1 MNHEY and CDR2 SMNVEV (reference sequence). CDR3 length: 14 residues. V lost 10 bases to trimming and J lost 5 bases; unmatched junction nucleotides: 11. CDR3 sequence (DNA): TGTGCCACCGTGGGAGGGCTCGGGGACAATGAGCAGTTCTTC. This codes for CATVGGLGDNEQFF.

A single count supports this clone. The chain carries TRBV24-1 and TRBJ1-2; TRBD1 matches at 9 bases. Trimming took 4 bases from V and 1 from J; bases not matched to a gene: 6. The V gene's germline CDR1 is KGHDR and CDR2 SFDVKD. This CDR3 comprises 16 residues. The CDR3 coding sequence is TGTGCCACCAGTGACCCGGGACAGGGCCTTAACTATGGCTACACCTTC. Its translation: CATSDPGQGLNYGYTF.

This chain joins TRBV19 and TRBJ1-2, with 8 bases matching TRBD1. There are 14 residues in the CDR3. Germline V gives CDR1 LNHDA, CDR2 SQIVND (reference sequence). V gave up 2 bases and J gave up 5 bases; unmatched junction bases: 4. The CDR3 DNA reads TGTGCCAGTAGTATAAGACAGGGGACTTATGGCTACACCTTC. Protein product: CASSIRQGTYGYTF.

The genes are TRBV29-1 and TRBJ2-3; 9 bases align to TRBD1. This CDR3 is 16 amino acids long. The germline gives CDR1 SQVTM, CDR2 ANQGSEA. Losses at the gene ends were 5 bases for V and 2 bases for J; bases not matched to a gene: 11. The CDR3 DNA follows: TGCAGCGTTCCCCGGGGGACAGGGTGGGACACAGATACGCAGTATTTT. Encoded protein: CSVPRGTGWDTDTQYF.

This clone was picked up one time. V and J are TRBV5-1 and TRBJ2-1, with 8 bases matching TRBD2. Germline lookup yields CDR1 SGHRS and CDR2 YFSETQ. J lost 2 bases, V lost 0 bases, and 4 bases had no gene match. CDR3 size: 16 residues. CDR3 region: CASSLVSGRTYNEQFF. The CDR3 DNA is TGCGCCAGCAGCTTGGTGAGCGGGAGAACCTACAATGAGCAGTTCTTC. Full variable domain (outside the CDR3, taken from reference TRBV5-1 and TRBJ2-1): KAGVTQTPRYLIKTRGQQVTLSCSPISGHRSVSWYQQTPGQGLQFLFEYFSETQRNKGNFPGRFSGRQFSNSRSEMNVSTLELGDSALYLCASSLVSGRTYNEQFFGPGTRLTVL.

The rearrangement joins TRBV28 to TRBJ2-1; 11 bases are shared with TRBD2. The germline V gene encodes CDR1 MDHEN and CDR2 SYDVKM. Germline trimming cut 6 bases from V and 2 bases from J; bases unmatched to any gene: 9. The CDR3 contains 17 residues. CDR3 amino acids: CASSSTSGVVPYNEQFF. The CDR3 nucleotides read TGTGCCAGCAGCTCGACTAGCGGGGTGGTTCCCTACAATGAGCAGTTCTTC.

CDR3 coding DNA: TGTGCCAGCAGCGCTGTGCTAGCGGGAGGGAGAGAGCAGTTCTTC. Translation: CASSAVLAGGREQFF. The chain recombines TRBV9 with TRBJ2-1, with TRBD2 matching 12 bases. Germline lookup yields CDR1 SGDLS and CDR2 YYNGEE. CDR3 length equals 15 residues. J lost 10 bases, V lost 3 bases, and 8 bases had no gene match.

This chain connects TRBV6-5 to TRBJ1-6; possibly TRBD1 for D (5 bases). CDR3 length equals 16 residues. The V end lost 0 bases, the J end lost 10 bases, and 16 bases lay between the germline ends. The germline V gene encodes CDR1 MNHEY and CDR2 SVGAGI. CDR3 region: CASSYSTTERRSPLHF. CDR3 nucleotides: TGTGCCAGCAGTTACTCGACGACAGAACGTCGATCACCCCTCCACTTT.

This sequence joins TRBV24-1 and TRBJ2-5; D remains unclear. This CDR3 has 11 residues. With 10 bases removed from V and 5 bases from J, the gap between germline ends came to 10 bases. Per the germline V gene, CDR1 is KGHDR and CDR2 is SFDVKD. The CDR3 sequence is CATQSSETQYF. The CDR3, as DNA: TGTGCCACACAAAGCTCGGAGACCCAGTACTTC.

V and J are TRBV30 and TRBJ1-5; the match to TRBD1 covers 9 bases. Trimming at V came to 1 base and at J to 4 bases, leaving 8 bases not matched to a gene. This CDR3 is 16 amino acids long. Per germline, CDR1 GTSNPN and CDR2 SVGIG (reference sequence). Written as DNA, the CDR3 is TGTGCCTGGAGTGCGTGGGCCGGGACAGGGAATCAGCCCCAGCATTTT. Protein: CAWSAWAGTGNQPQHF.

The genes are TRBV7-2 and TRBJ2-5, with unresolved D. Trimming removed 1 base at V and 2 bases at J, with 8 bases between. The germline gives CDR1 SGHTA, CDR2 FQGNSA. The CDR3 is made up of 14 amino acids. The CDR3 DNA sequence: TGTGCCAGCAGCTTAGATGTGCGACAAGAGACCCAGTACTTC. Its protein is CASSLDVRQETQYF. Drawing the rest from reference TRBV7-2 and TRBJ2-5, the complete variable domain is GAGVSQSPSNKVTEKGKDVELRCDPISGHTALYWYRQSLGQGLEFLIYFQGNSAPDKSGLPSDRFSAERTGGSVSTLTIQRTQQEDSAVYLCASSLDVRQETQYFGPGTRLLVL.